A selection of T cell receptor beta chains follows, all from one sample in a study of T and B cells in COVID-19 patients. Each CDR3 protein is one row after TCRdb ran MiXCR on the multiplex PCR reads. The profile shows 1,200 to 1,500 distinct CDR3 sequences, more than 20% of them singletons. Material for sequencing was blood. The receptors were gathered from a human donor with active COVID-19. CDR3s include the opening cysteine and the closing phenylalanine or tryptophan. Each record gives: V gene, D gene, clone size, CDR3 protein. A D gene is named only where the DNA matches it firmly. Clone sizes are given selectively: once, few, many, or a class where the clone is expanded.

TRBV19	.	large	CASSIDHDNTDTQYF
TRBV6-5	.	.	CASSYGLETNVLTF
TRBV15	.	medium-sized	CATSTGQRHTGELFF
TRBV4-2	.	few	CASSQDLLAPNYGYTF
TRBV5-4	.	medium-sized	CASSLGSGSGELFF
TRBV12-3/TRBV12-4	TRBD2	.	CASSIFARGGSSTDTQYF
TRBV6-5	.	few	CASSWGPNLDEQFF
TRBV4-3	.	few	CASSQALFYEQYF
TRBV15	TRBD2	large	CATSSGGSTRDEQFF
TRBV19	TRBD1	large	CASSIGQGGFYEQYF
TRBV13	.	large	CASSLEGEVTEQYF
TRBV13	.	large	CASSQEGDARAGELFF
TRBV5-1	TRBD2	.	CASSLGGLAGGNEQFF
TRBV5-5	.	medium-sized	CASSLAGGPYYMLEQFF
TRBV6-2/TRBV6-3	.	medium-sized	CASSARREADTQYF
TRBV6-5	TRBD1	medium-sized	CASRPPRQGGTGYTF
TRBV6-4	TRBD1	few	CASGDTGTGSNEQFF
TRBV27	.	once	CASSFPGKVTYNEQFF
TRBV15	.	medium-sized	CATSRGTAEAKNIQYF
TRBV6-5	TRBD1	.	CASSSGTGRQPQHF
TRBV29-1	.	large	CSVDTGVDYEQYF
TRBV6-5	TRBD1	large	CASSYGTGRQPQHF
TRBV28	.	.	CASSLAHLGTEAFF
TRBV6-5	.	large	CASSYAGVEQFF
TRBV6-2/TRBV6-3	.	medium-sized	CASRIDGGNSPLHF
TRBV15	.	medium-sized	CATSRDTSLAYGYTF
TRBV5-1	.	few	CASSLGSADGHEQFF